These 11 T cell receptor beta chains share one sample of origin, sequenced in a study of CD8+ T cells in alopecia areata. cDNA prepared by RNA extraction and subsequent reverse transcription served as the template for sequencing. Libraries were prepared by immunoSEQ multiplex PCR; TCRdb keeps only in-frame clonotypes and omits some of them. Among fewer than 110,000 clones listed, roughly 60% were seen once. Treatment reported: oral pan-JAK inhibitor, 5-10 mg twice daily. The material was CD8+ T cells sorted from blood, obtained at week 56, from a patient treated with tofacitinib. These TCRs come from a human donor with alopecia areata.

In its sample, this clone was seen a few times. CDR3 loop: CASSLGMGRETQYF. CDR3 bases: TGTGCCAGCAGCTTAGGCATGGGTCGGGAGACCCAGTACTTC. The V gene is TRBV11-2, the J gene TRBJ2-5; D unresolved. V gave up 1 base and J gave up 5 bases, with 11 bases separating them. This CDR3 is 14 amino acids long. CDR1 and CDR2 from the germline V gene are SGHAT and FQNNGV.

V and J are TRBV29-1 and TRBJ1-1; 7 bases align to TRBD1. The CDR3 totals 14 residues. The V gene's germline CDR1 is SQVTM and CDR2 ANQGSEA. Trimming cost V 7 bases and J 3 bases; bases outside gene matches: 11. CDR3 in DNA: TGCAGCGCTGTTACAGGGGACGGGGACACTGAAGCTTTCTTT. Amino acids: CSAVTGDGDTEAFF.

This rearrangement joins TRBV4-1 to TRBJ1-5, with 8 bases aligning to TRBD1. Germline trimming cut 4 bases from V and 6 bases from J; bases unmatched to any gene: 5. Germline CDR1 MGHRA, CDR2 YSYEKL. This CDR3 spans 14 amino acids. Here the CDR3 DNA reads TGCGCCAGCAGCCGAGGACAGGGATCTCAGCCCCAGCATTTT. As protein: CASSRGQGSQPQHF.

The V gene is TRBV27, the J gene TRBJ2-7; D possibly corresponds to TRBD1 (7 bases). The V gene lost 8 bases and the J gene lost 3 bases, with 17 bases spanning the gap. The CDR3 sequence is 14 residues long. Germline V gene data show CDR1 as MNHEY and CDR2 as SMNVEV (reference sequence). The CDR3 reads CASARRGLIYEQYF. Written as DNA, the CDR3 is TGTGCCAGCGCCAGGAGGGGGCTTATCTACGAGCAGTACTTC.

J is TRBJ2-3 and V is TRBV11-2, with D tentatively TRBD2 (6 bases). V lost 7 bases and J 6 bases, leaving 23 bases between the germline ends. CDR1 and CDR2 from the germline V gene are SGHAT and FQNNGV. The CDR3 extends over 16 amino acids. In DNA form, the CDR3 reads TGTGCCAGCAACCCGAAGGACGGGGGTCACGCGGATACGCAGTATTTT. Translating it yields CASNPKDGGHADTQYF.

V usage is TRBV6-6 and J usage is TRBJ1-1; D is ambiguous. With 8 bases removed from V and 9 bases from J, the gap between germline ends came to 7 bases. Germline CDR1 and CDR2: MNHNY and SVGAGI (reference sequence). This CDR3 spans 9 amino acids. The CDR3, as DNA: TGTGCCAGCGGGTGGAAAGCTTTCTTT. Protein: CASGWKAFF.

V and J are TRBV4-2 and TRBJ2-5, with D perhaps TRBD1 or TRBD2 (6 bases each). V was shortened by 4 bases and J by 5 bases, with 17 bases between the two germline ends. Germline values: CDR1 LGHNA, CDR2 YNFKEQ. The CDR3 loop spans 15 amino acids. DNA for the CDR3: TGTGCCAGCAGCCCCGACAGGACCGGAGGGGAGACCCAGTACTTC. It translates to CASSPDRTGGETQYF.

A few counts support this clone. The chain has TRBV5-1 and TRBJ1-1, with D maybe TRBD1 (6 bases). The length of the CDR3 is 16 residues. Germline V gene lookup returns CDR1 SGHRS and CDR2 YFSETQ. Trimming took 3 bases from V and 2 from J, leaving 17 bases between them. CDR3 residues: CASSSGPGQFNTEAFF. CDR3 nucleotide sequence: TGCGCCAGCAGCTCGGGGCCGGGACAATTTAACACTGAAGCTTTCTTT. The full variable domain, completed using reference TRBV5-1 and TRBJ1-1, is KAGVTQTPRYLIKTRGQQVTLSCSPISGHRSVSWYQQTPGQGLQFLFEYFSETQRNKGNFPGRFSGRQFSNSRSEMNVSTLELGDSALYLCASSSGPGQFNTEAFFGQGTRLTVV.

This clone has a handful of counts. The chain uses TRBV6-4 and TRBJ2-4; 8 nucleotides line up with TRBD1. Trimming at V came to 3 bases and at J to 9 bases, leaving 10 bases not matched to a gene. The CDR3 consists of 15 residues. Germline values: CDR1 MRHNA, CDR2 SNTAGT. CDR3 nucleotides: TGTGCCAGCAGTGAACTTCCCGGACAGGGAAGCATTCAGTACTTC. This sequence encodes CASSELPGQGSIQYF.

To note about this clone: Other DNA sequences within the sample encode an identical CDR3. The chain carries TRBV7-9 and TRBJ2-7, with D maybe TRBD1 (6 bases). The V end was cut by 4 bases, the J end by 4 bases, with 8 bases between. Germline V CDR1 and CDR2: SEHNR, FQNEAQ (reference sequence). CDR3 length: 12 amino acids. The CDR3 region is CASSSQGYEQYF. The DNA for the CDR3 is TGTGCCAGCAGCTCCCAGGGGTACGAGCAGTACTTC. The full variable domain, in which reference TRBV7-9 and TRBJ2-7 provide the parts outside the CDR3, is DTGVSQNPRHKITKRGQNVTFRCDPISEHNRLYWYRQTLGQGPEFLTYFQNEAQLEKSRLLSDRFSAERPKGSFSTLEIQRTEQGDSAMYLCASSSQGYEQYFGPGTRLTVT.

This chain joins TRBV2 and TRBJ2-4; weak D call: TRBD2 (6 bases). The CDR3 is 15 amino acids. Germline CDR1 is SNHLY and CDR2 is FYNNEI. The germline V and J ends were trimmed by 2 bases and 0 bases, with 8 bases remaining between them. The chain's CDR3 is CASSERGLAKNIQYF. CDR3 bases: TGTGCCAGCAGTGAACGGGGACTAGCCAAAAACATTCAGTACTTC.